A selection of T cell receptor beta chains follows, all from one sample in a study of T cells in Graves' hyperthyroidism and ophthalmopathy. A single record per CDR3 protein comes from TCRdb applying MiXCR to the multiplex PCR reads. The sample yields under 300,000 distinct CDR3 sequences, less than 30% seen once. Sequenced sample: blood. The receptors here all came from a man in his forties with Graves' hyperthyroidism that later progressed to Graves' ophthalmopathy. CDR3s include the opening cysteine and the closing phenylalanine or tryptophan. Clone size is given for some rows only: seen once, a few or many times, or a class if the clone is expanded.

v_call,clone_size,cdr3_aa
TRBV5-6,many,CASSLADRDNQPQHF
TRBV4-1,.,CASSQDRRGPIGTEAFF
TRBV24-1,few,CATSEPGLWETQYF
TRBV27,many,CASSPPSKNIQYF
TRBV2,.,CASRPGTAKNTEAFF
TRBV28,.,CASQSTWYEQYF
TRBV5-1,many,CASSTLTGANTEAFF
TRBV30,many,CARTDWFRNTEAFF
TRBV6-1,.,CASSASRGGVTEAFF
TRBV7-3,few,CASSPPGVSNQPQHF
TRBV6-1,many,CASSESLIPEQYF
TRBV5-1,many,CASSTSGQGLGGYTF
TRBV6-5,many,CASSYTPVNTEAFF
TRBV6-1,many,CASSVTGITRETQYF
TRBV5-1,many,CASSFSQGPGANVLTF
TRBV20-1,many,CSASDEDIQETQYF
TRBV30,many,CAWDRVSGGTGELFF